This T cell receptor (beta chain) originates from a study of blood T cell repertoires in COVID-19 (dated by TCRdb to 2018 to 2020). Regarding the research as a whole: Samples from collaborators originated in the United States, Italy and Spain and spanned both the acute and convalescent phases of COVID-19. The prospective study material was composed of cDNA or gDNA derived from T cells, B-cell-depleted T cells, or PBMCs. Subjects who had been exposed to COVID-19, were actively infected with it, or had recovered from it provided the deeply sampled blood TCRbeta repertoires that made up the dataset. The repertoires were released in a freely available public database intended as a resource for research on the immune response to SARS-CoV-2. The samples were drawn from the first 160 participants of the ongoing ImmuneRACE study and from 1,200 or so subjects provided by 6 global collaborators. Sample metadata almost always included a de-identified subject ID, COVID-19 status, age in years and sex. HLA class I and class II types, where available, came from metadata supplied by the sample provider rather than from assay-based typing.

On this clone itself: Its recognized antigen is unknown. No clone much larger than this one lies a single base away; base qualities are absent.

The CDR3 runs 17 residues from the cysteine to the phenylalanine. Of the read, only the CDR3 DNA is kept; its 51 bases are in frame from base 1. V is pruned by 1 base and J by 5 bases, leaving 9 bases of the junction without a gene match. Reading the germline V gene gives CDR1 SGHAT and CDR2 FQNNGV. TCRbeta CDR3 regions were amplified from genomic DNA using the immunoSEQ Assay, a bias-controlled multiplex PCR. Regarding the original processing steps: Within the assay, amplification of reference gene primers was used to estimate how many nucleated cells each sample contained. To quantify the absolute abundance of each unique TCRbeta CDR3 rearrangement, sequence reads were collapsed and filtered. Productive Simpson clonality was computed per sample as the square root of Simpson's diversity index over productive rearrangements. TCRdb took over this immuneACCESS table, retaining in-frame rearrangements with V and J assigned. Such tables are incomplete; in checked studies, under half of the missing clones stem from an unresolved V gene, and the remainder is unexplained. V, J and clone size were drawn from that table, and D and trimming were deduced from the DNA. For this sample there are 120,000 or so clones; roughly 82% appear just once. The ten largest clones represent about an eighth of the sample.

Study-wide findings and limitations: Clinical and demographic metadata were provided uncurated, with the amount varying by source and participant.

Collaborating institutions collected whole blood in K2EDTA tubes following their own protocols. Collaborator samples were shipped for TCRbeta analysis as frozen whole blood, isolated PBMCs, or DNA extracted from either sample type. The chain is assembled from TRBV11-2 and TRBJ2-3; TRBD2 matches 10 bases in the middle. The sequenced sample was peripheral blood. The TCR was taken from a human donor in a cohort sampled during active COVID-19. The CDR3 reads as follows: CASSLGTSGGAVDTQYF. In nucleotide form, the sequence is TGTGCCAGCAGCTTAGGAACGAGCGGGGGGGCCGTAGATACGCAGTATTTT.